Below are 11 T cell receptor beta chains sequenced from a single sample in a study of a mutant IDH1 vaccine in newly diagnosed glioma. TCRdb keeps only in-frame clones here, not all; method: immunoSEQ multiplex PCR. In the table there are about 62,000 clones, roughly 90% of which are singletons. These receptors lack a known antigen. Stated time point: week 11, during vaccination. Each dose delivered 300 ug of mutant IDH1 20-mer peptide subcutaneously with imiquimod. The sequences come from PBMCs, collected from a glioma patient whose treatment included an IDH1 peptide vaccine. Receptors originate from a man aged 35 to 55 with glioma.

The J gene is TRBJ2-7, the V gene TRBV28, with D perhaps TRBD1 or TRBD2 (5 bases each). The V gene lost 7 bases and the J gene lost 2 bases, with 15 bases spanning the gap. Germline V CDR1 and CDR2: MDHEN, SYDVKM. The CDR3 spans 14 residues. This CDR3 is CASTRGGGTYEQYF. CDR3 sequence (DNA): TGTGCCAGCACCCGGGGTGGGGGTACCTACGAGCAGTACTTC.

The chain carries TRBV7-2 and TRBJ1-1; D gene unclear. The CDR3 runs 15 residues. Germline CDR1 and CDR2: SGHTA and FQGNSA. V was trimmed by 2 bases and J by 3 bases, leaving 13 bases between them. CDR3 DNA sequence: TGTGCCAGCAGCTTATTTAGCGGGTGGGACACTGAAGCTTTCTTT. Its protein product is CASSLFSGWDTEAFF.

V usage is TRBV19 and J usage is TRBJ1-2; 8 bases fit TRBD1. CDR3 length equals 15 residues. V shed 7 bases, J shed 1 base, and the junction held 8 bases outside the gene matches. Germline CDR1 and CDR2: LNHDA and SQIVND (reference sequence). CDR3 amino acids: CASTGGASFNYGYTF. CDR3 sequence (DNA): TGTGCCAGTACAGGGGGCGCTTCCTTTAACTATGGCTACACCTTC. Full variable domain (rest looked up from reference TRBV19 and TRBJ1-2): DGGITQSPKYLFRKEGQNVTLSCEQNLNHDAMYWYRQDPGQGLRLIYYSQIVNDFQKGDIAEGYSVSREKKESFPLTVTSAQKNPTAFYLCASTGGASFNYGYTFGSGTRLTVV.

V and J are TRBV6-5 and TRBJ2-5, with unresolved D. V was shortened by 7 bases and J by 2 bases, with 8 bases between the two germline ends. The CDR3 consists of 12 residues. Germline assignment: CDR1 MNHEY and CDR2 SVGAGI. CDR3 DNA: TGTGCCAGCACAGGCAGACAAGAGACCCAGTACTTC. This translates into CASTGRQETQYF.

The rearrangement joins TRBV7-9 to TRBJ2-3; D not resolved. V was trimmed by 5 bases and J by 6 bases, leaving 18 bases between them. CDR1 is SEHNR, CDR2 FQNEAQ, per germline (reference sequence). The CDR3 is 15 amino acids. CDR3 nucleotide sequence: TGTGCCAGCAGCACCCCTACTCACCCCACGGATACGCAGTATTTT. Translated, it gives CASSTPTHPTDTQYF.

This chain links TRBV18 with TRBJ2-5, with D hard to call. This CDR3 spans 14 amino acids. With 2 bases removed from V and 2 bases from J, the gap between germline ends came to 9 bases. CDR1 is KGHSH, CDR2 LQKENI, per germline. The CDR3, as DNA: TGTGCCAGCTCACCAAAACCGAGTCAAGAGACCCAGTACTTC. It translates to CASSPKPSQETQYF.

The CDR3 bases are TGTGCCAGCAGCTTAGAGGGTTTTGGAAACACCATATATTTT. It codes for CASSLEGFGNTIYF. The J gene is TRBJ1-3, the V gene TRBV5-6; D gene ambiguous. CDR3 length equals 14 residues. V shed 2 bases and J shed 3 bases, with 9 bases lying between them. The germline V gene has CDR1 SGHDT and CDR2 YYEEEE.

This clone was seen only once. The chain carries TRBV6-1 and TRBJ2-7, with TRBD1 matching over 10 bases. The CDR3 totals 13 residues. Germline-derived CDR1 and CDR2 are MNHNS and SASEGT. V was pared by 11 bases and J by 3 bases, with 7 bases of the junction left unmatched. In DNA, the CDR3 is TGTGCCGTGCAGGGGGACAGGGGCTACGAGCAGTACGTC. Its translation: CAVQGDRGYEQYV.

The chain is built from TRBV5-6 and TRBJ1-1; D unclear. Germline assignment: CDR1 SGHDT and CDR2 YYEEEE. The CDR3 totals 12 residues. Deletions cut 1 base from V and 4 bases from J, with 5 bases between. The CDR3 protein is CASSLFGTEAFF. The DNA of the CDR3 is TGTGCCAGCAGCTTGTTTGGCACTGAAGCTTTCTTT.

The rearrangement links TRBV11-2 to TRBJ2-3; 9 nucleotides align to TRBD2. This CDR3 is built from 16 residues. In germline, CDR1 is SGHAT, CDR2 FQNNGV. Trimming removed 6 bases from V and 6 bases from J; junction bases left unmatched: 13. CDR3 bases: TGTGCCAGCAGAATTTTAGCGGGGGCCGGGCCGGATACGCAGTATTTT. It is translated as CASRILAGAGPDTQYF.

The J gene is TRBJ2-3, the V gene TRBV6-6, with TRBD2 matching 8 bases. The V and J ends lost 5 bases and 2 bases, in that order; junction bases with no gene match: 3. This CDR3 has 14 residues. CDR1 MNHNY and CDR2 SVGAGI come from the germline V gene (reference sequence). The DNA for the CDR3 is TGTGCCAGCAGTAGAGCGGGAGCCACAGATACGCAGTATTTT. Its translation is CASSRAGATDTQYF.